This T cell receptor beta chain was captured in a study of blood T cell repertoires in COVID-19. For the study at large: Sites in the United States, Italy and Spain provided acute and convalescent COVID-19 samples. In each case, the material was cDNA or gDNA derived from T cells, B-cell-depleted T cells, or PBMCs.

The method was immunoSEQ multiplex PCR; TCRdb's version includes in-frame clones alone and lacks a portion of them. The repertoire holds nearly 95,000 clones, with about nine tenths as singletons. Sequences were obtained from peripheral blood. The sequence was obtained from a human donor with active COVID-19. The donor label of this sample is uncertain.

The CDR3 coding sequence is TGTGCCAGCAGTTACTCGACAGAGATGAACACTGAAGCTTTCTTT. The encoded protein is CASSYSTEMNTEAFF. This chain connects TRBV6-5 to TRBJ1-1; D is perhaps TRBD1 (5 bases). The CDR3 runs to 15 residues. V shed 0 bases and J shed 0 bases, with 8 bases lying between them. Germline assignment: CDR1 MNHEY and CDR2 SVGAGI.